This paragraph covers one T cell receptor beta chain sequence. Its antigen specificity is not known. One base away there is no much larger clone; base qualities are not given. The germline V gene (reference sequence) sets CDR1 to LNHDA and CDR2 to SQIVND. The CDR3 holds 16 amino acids from the cysteine to the phenylalanine. Only the CDR3 DNA is retained, 48 bases long and in frame from the first base. The V end gives up 7 bases and the J end 4 bases, leaving 10 bases in the junction not matched to a gene. The data belong to a study of blood T cell repertoires in COVID-19 (dated by TCRdb to the early 2020s). Study-level background: Samples covering the acute and convalescent phases of COVID-19 were provided by collaborators in the United States, Italy and Spain. The material from the prospective study consisted of cDNA or gDNA derived from T cells, B-cell-depleted T cells, or PBMCs. A freely available public database, intended as a resource for researchers studying the immune response to SARS-CoV-2, is where the repertoires were released. Sample metadata almost always included a de-identified subject ID, COVID-19 status, age in years and sex. Where available, HLA class I and class II types were taken from metadata supplied by the sample provider and were not determined by assay-based typing. Deeply sampled blood TCRbeta repertoires from subjects exposed to, actively infected with, or recovered from COVID-19 were included in the dataset. Samples came from the ongoing ImmuneRACE study (first 160 participants) plus 1,254 subjects from 6 global collaborators. Study-level results and caveats: Clinical and demographic metadata were provided uncurated, with the amount varying by source and participant.

In Seattle, one collaborating source enrolled patients while the infection was active and tracked those patients longitudinally over the course of disease. Collaborating institutions collected whole blood in K2EDTA tubes following their own protocols. For TCRbeta analysis, collaborators shipped samples as frozen whole blood, isolated PBMCs, or DNA extracted from either of those sample types. The immunoSEQ Assay, a bias-controlled multiplex PCR, was used to amplify TCRbeta CDR3 regions from genomic DNA. Per the authors' processing: Nucleated cell counts per sample were estimated from amplification of reference gene primers within the assay. To quantify the absolute abundance of each unique TCRbeta CDR3 rearrangement, sequence reads were collapsed and filtered. For each sample, productive Simpson clonality was calculated as the square root of Simpson's diversity index across productive rearrangements. TCRdb carries this immuneACCESS record with in-frame sequences only. Its versions omit some clonotypes, under half of them owing to an unresolved V gene in the studies checked, with the rest unexplained. The V and J calls and clone size are taken from that table; D and trimming were inferred from the DNA. A total of over 50,000 clones appear in this sample, over 55% of them only once. Around 4.9% of the sample is in the top ten clones.

This TCR derives from a woman aged 70-85 years with COVID-19, enrolled during active disease. Recombination connected TRBV19 to TRBJ1-5; TRBD1 lines up with 10 middle nucleotides. The sample comprised peripheral blood. CDR3 sequence: CASKDRGGLGNQPQHF. The DNA sequence is given as TGTGCCAGTAAGGACAGGGGGGGTTTAGGAAATCAGCCCCAGCATTTT.